This TCR beta chain was retrieved from a study of sequential checkpoint blockade in melanoma. TCRdb's table, derived via immunoSEQ multiplex PCR, lists solely in-frame clones and lacks some. Among about 18,000 clones, around 77% were seen once, and the ten largest hold over 20%. Treatment defined: randomized to nivolumab then ipilimumab (arm A) or the reverse (arm B). No patient had prior DNA-damaging chemotherapy. From thawed PBMCs, live CD3+CD8+ cells negative for CD19 and CD56 were sorted. The germline V gene has CDR1 SGHVS and CDR2 FNYEAQ. Trimming took 5 bases from V and 5 from J; bases not matched to a gene: 5. This CDR3 has 14 amino acids.

V and J are TRBV7-6 and TRBJ2-3, with TRBD2 matching over 9 bases. The receptor was derived from a human donor with melanoma. Sequencing was performed on CD8+ T cells sorted from blood (inferred from file names), taken from a patient given nivolumab and ipilimumab in sequence. The CDR3, as DNA: TGTGCCAGCAGCGTATCTAGCGGGGTAGATACGCAGTATTTT. Protein sequence: CASSVSSGVDTQYF.